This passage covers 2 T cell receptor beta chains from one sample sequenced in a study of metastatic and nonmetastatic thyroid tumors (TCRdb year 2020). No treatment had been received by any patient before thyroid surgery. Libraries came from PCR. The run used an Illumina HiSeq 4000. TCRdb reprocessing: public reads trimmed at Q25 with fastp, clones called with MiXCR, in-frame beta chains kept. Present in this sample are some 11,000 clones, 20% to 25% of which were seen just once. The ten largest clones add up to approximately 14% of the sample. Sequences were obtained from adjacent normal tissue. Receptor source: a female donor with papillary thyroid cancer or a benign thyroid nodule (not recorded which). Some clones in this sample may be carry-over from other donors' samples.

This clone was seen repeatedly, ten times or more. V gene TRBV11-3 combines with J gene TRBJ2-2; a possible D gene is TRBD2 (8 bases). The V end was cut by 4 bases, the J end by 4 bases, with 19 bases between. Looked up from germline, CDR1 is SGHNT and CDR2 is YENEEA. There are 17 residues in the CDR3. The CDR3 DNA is TGTGCCAGCAGCTCGAGACAGGGCCGGGGGGGCACCGGGGAGCTGTTTTTT. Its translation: CASSSRQGRGGTGELFF. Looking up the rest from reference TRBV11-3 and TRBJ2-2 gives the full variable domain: EAGVVQSPRYKIIEKKQPVAFWCNPISGHNTLYWYLQNLGQGPELLIRYENEEAVDDSQLPKDRFSAERLKGVDSTLKIQPAELGDSAVYLCASSSRQGRGGTGELFFGEGSRLTVL.

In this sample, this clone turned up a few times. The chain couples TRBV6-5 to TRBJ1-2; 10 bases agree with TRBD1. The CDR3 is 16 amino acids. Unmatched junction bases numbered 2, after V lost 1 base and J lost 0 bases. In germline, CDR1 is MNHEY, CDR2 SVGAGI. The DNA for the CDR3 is TGTGCCAGCAGTTACTTAGGACAGGGGGCTAACTATGGCTACACCTTC. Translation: CASSYLGQGANYGYTF.